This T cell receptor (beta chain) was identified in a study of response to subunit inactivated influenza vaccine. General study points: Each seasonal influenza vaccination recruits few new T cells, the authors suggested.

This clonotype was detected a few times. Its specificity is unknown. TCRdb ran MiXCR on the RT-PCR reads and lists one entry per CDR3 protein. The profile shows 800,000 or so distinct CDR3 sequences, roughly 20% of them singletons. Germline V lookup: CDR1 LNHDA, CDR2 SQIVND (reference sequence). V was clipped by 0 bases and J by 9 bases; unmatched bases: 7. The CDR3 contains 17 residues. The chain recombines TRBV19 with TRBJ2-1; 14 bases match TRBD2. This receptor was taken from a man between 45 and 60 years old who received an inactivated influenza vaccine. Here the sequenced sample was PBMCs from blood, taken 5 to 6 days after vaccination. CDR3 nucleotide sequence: TGTGCCAGTAGTATAGACAGGGGACTAGCGGGGGAGGGTGAGCAGTTCTTC. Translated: CASSIDRGLAGEGEQFF.